This T cell receptor beta chain was captured in a study of blood T cell repertoires in COVID-19. At the level of the study: Collection of acute and convalescent COVID-19 samples took place in the United States, Italy and Spain.

Original processing methods: Reference gene primer amplification yielded estimated nucleated cell counts. Some clones are missing from TCRdb's copy, which holds only in-frame ones; the method was immunoSEQ multiplex PCR. V and J calls plus clone size are reproduced from that table; the DNA served to infer D and trimming. The sample holds hundreds of thousands of clones, approximately 80% seen once. V lost 5 bases to trimming and J lost 4 bases; unmatched junction nucleotides: 8. CDR3 length: 15 residues. Germline CDR1 and CDR2: MGHDK and SYGVNS. The chain recombines TRBV25-1 with TRBJ2-3, with 8 bases matching TRBD2. Sequencing was performed on peripheral blood. The sequence was obtained from a human donor in a cohort sampled during active COVID-19. The CDR3 coding sequence is TGTGCCAGCAGTTCAAGCGGGGGATGGGCAGATACGCAGTATTTT. It codes for CASSSSGGWADTQYF.